Reported below is one T cell receptor (beta chain). The antigen is unknown. CDR3 length: 12 amino acids. Germline CDR1 reads MDHEN; CDR2 reads SYDVKM. Trimming removed 1 base at V and 6 bases at J, with 6 bases between. The entry originates in a study of cytomegalovirus exposure and HLA in healthy donors. Only in-frame clones appear in the TCRdb table, and some are missing; sequencing was by immunoSEQ multiplex PCR. Of hundreds of thousands of clones in the sample, about nine tenths are singletons; the top ten hold roughly 3%. Among the 110 or so subjects of the validation cohort, separate from the roughly 670-subject first cohort, were the donors. Overall study results and limits: The authors listed around 150 TCR beta chains as cytomegalovirus-associated.

Sequencing was performed on PBMCs. The chain combines TRBV28 with TRBJ1-1; D is perhaps TRBD1 (5 bases). The TCR sequence derives from a woman younger than 45 in good health and CMV-seronegative. Here the CDR3 DNA reads TGTGCCAGCAGTTTATCGGGGGCTGAAGCTTTCTTT. Translating gives CASSLSGAEAFF.